This T cell receptor (beta chain) was sequenced during a study of cytomegalovirus exposure and HLA in healthy donors. Regarding the study as a whole: There were some public TCRs occurring in many donors, but most TCR sequences were rare.

To note about this clone: The antigen is not known.

Donors were nominally healthy when sampled, though unrecorded immune exposures were likely. Germline lookup yields CDR1 MNHEY and CDR2 SVGAGI. Trimming shortened V by 5 bases and J by 4 bases, and 12 bases separated the two germline ends. The CDR3 is 14 residues long. Use of 60 Vbeta and 13 Jbeta primers characterized the PCR. Authors' methods: About 11 million shared chains were among the approximately 82 million unique TCR beta chains that a later analysis counted. TCRdb's copy holds only in-frame clones and misses some; the assay was immunoSEQ multiplex PCR. That table furnishes V, J and clone size, whereas the DNA furnished D and trimming. The sample consists of about 180,000 clones, approximately 84% of them appearing once.

The sample comprised PBMCs. This TCR was recovered from a man under 40 in good health and CMV-seronegative. This chain joins TRBV6-5 and TRBJ2-1; weak D call: TRBD2 (5 bases). CDR3 loop: CASSGTGRYNEQFF. In DNA form, the CDR3 reads TGTGCCAGCAGTGGAACGGGAAGGTACAATGAGCAGTTCTTC.